The 10 T cell receptor beta chains presented below share a single source sample, sequenced in a study of blood T cell repertoires in COVID-19. Assay used: immunoSEQ multiplex PCR; TCRdb lists only in-frame clones, some missing. The table has a few hundred thousand clones, more than 75% seen once. Material for sequencing was peripheral blood. These receptor sequences come from a woman aged 25 to 39 who had recovered from COVID-19.

V is TRBV28 and J is TRBJ2-5, with D possibly matching TRBD1 (5 bases). The CDR3 length is 14 residues. Germline assignment: CDR1 MDHEN and CDR2 SYDVKM. The V and J ends lost 5 bases and 4 bases respectively, with 14 bases between them. CDR3 sequence: CASSPGRQGETQYF. For the CDR3, the DNA is TGTGCCAGCAGTCCCGGCAGGCAGGGAGAGACCCAGTACTTC. The whole variable domain, filled in from reference TRBV28 and TRBJ2-5, reads DVKVTQSSRYLVKRTGEKVFLECVQDMDHENMFWYRQDPGLGLRLIYFSYDVKMKEKGDIPEGYSVSREKKERFSLILESASTNQTSMYLCASSPGRQGETQYFGPGTRLLVL.

This sequence joins TRBV11-3 and TRBJ1-2; 10 bases align to TRBD1. CDR3 length: 13 residues. With V trimmed by 6 bases and J by 8 bases, 6 bases remained unmatched. Germline-derived CDR1 and CDR2 are SGHNT and YENEEA. CDR3 amino acids: CASRRQGARGYTF. The CDR3 DNA reads TGTGCCAGCAGGCGACAGGGGGCAAGAGGCTACACCTTC.

The chain recombines TRBV10-2 with TRBJ2-7; 8 positions match TRBD2. CDR3 length: 13 residues. CDR1 and CDR2 (germline): WSHSY, SAAADI. The junction had 3 bases not matched to a gene; V was cut back by 7 bases and J by 1 base. The CDR3 loop is CASKASGSYEQYF. For the CDR3, the DNA is TGCGCCAGCAAGGCTAGCGGGTCCTACGAGCAGTACTTC.

In its sample, this clone was seen once. The chain is built from TRBV13 and TRBJ2-3; 13 bases line up with TRBD2. Germline V CDR1 and CDR2: PRHDT, FYEKMQ (reference sequence). J was trimmed by 1 base and V by 6 bases; bases with no gene match: 4. This CDR3 is built from 16 residues. CDR3 residues: CASRALAGGRTDTQYF. The CDR3 DNA reads as TGTGCCAGCAGGGCACTAGCGGGGGGGCGCACAGATACGCAGTATTTT.

This clone has more than one count but fewer than ten. The V gene is TRBV4-1, the J gene TRBJ1-1; D gene ambiguous. The V end lost 5 bases, the J end lost 1 base, and 8 bases lay between the germline ends. Germline V gene lookup returns CDR1 MGHRA and CDR2 YSYEKL. This CDR3 comprises 13 residues. The CDR3 DNA follows: TGCGCCAGCAGCTCCACACAGAACACTGAAGCTTTCTTT. Translated, it gives CASSSTQNTEAFF.

CDR3 bases: TGTGCCAGCAGATCCCGACTAGCGGGCTTATACGAGCAGTACTTC. Translation gives CASRSRLAGLYEQYF. J is TRBJ2-7 and V is TRBV7-2, with TRBD2 matching over 10 bases. The CDR3 has 15 residues. Trimming took 6 bases from V and 4 from J; bases not matched to a gene: 9. The germline V gene encodes CDR1 SGHTA and CDR2 FQGNSA.

This rearrangement joins TRBV28 to TRBJ2-7; 8 positions match TRBD1. Germline CDR1 and CDR2: MDHEN and SYDVKM. V dropped 3 bases and J dropped 4; count of bases not matched to a gene: 5. The CDR3 has 14 amino acids. CDR3: CASSLDREGYEQYF. In DNA, the CDR3 is TGTGCCAGCAGTTTGGACAGGGAAGGATACGAGCAGTACTTC.

In DNA form, the CDR3 reads TGTGCCAGCAGTTGGACAGGGGCCGTTAATGAAAAACTGTTTTTT. It translates to CASSWTGAVNEKLFF. The rearrangement links TRBV2 to TRBJ1-4; 9 bases are a match to TRBD1. Germline V gene data show CDR1 as SNHLY and CDR2 as FYNNEI. After removal of 5 bases from V and 4 bases from J, the junction contained 5 bases not matched to a gene. The CDR3 contains 15 residues.

This sequence joins TRBV24-1 and TRBJ1-3, with D possibly being TRBD1 (6 bases). V was pared by 5 bases and J by 2 bases, with 12 bases between. Germline loops: CDR1 KGHDR, CDR2 SFDVKD. The CDR3 is 15 residues long. The CDR3 region has the DNA TGTGCCACCAGTGTGAACAGGGAAGCTGGAAACACCATATATTTT. Its translation is CATSVNREAGNTIYF.

The chain carries TRBV28 and TRBJ1-2; D is ambiguous. V lost 2 bases and J 7 bases, leaving 11 bases between the germline ends. Germline lookup yields CDR1 MDHEN and CDR2 SYDVKM. The CDR3 spans 13 residues. This chain's CDR3 is CASSLPRRTGYTF. The DNA of the CDR3 is TGTGCCAGCAGTTTACCGCGGAGGACTGGCTACACCTTC.